The sequence of this T cell receptor beta chain was determined in a study of cytomegalovirus exposure and HLA in healthy donors. General study findings and limits: A later analysis appeared to link common viral pathogens to several of the most significant clusters.

V was trimmed by 4 bases and J by 3 bases, leaving 9 bases between them. The CDR3 contains 13 residues. Germline-derived CDR1 and CDR2 are SGHDN and FVKESK. Donors counted as nominally healthy when sampled, yet unrecorded immune exposures were likely. Of note for this clone: Its antigen is not identified.

PCR primers comprised 60 Vbeta and 13 Jbeta primers. Using immunoSEQ multiplex PCR, the repertoire was profiled, and TCRdb retains in-frame clones only, with some absent. The sample lists about 140,000 clones, 75% to 85% occurring once. This clonotype originated in a woman between 45 and 65 years old in good health and CMV-seropositive. This chain connects TRBV14 to TRBJ1-1; no clear D. Material: PBMCs. CDR3 sequence: CASSPGLYTEAFF. CDR3 DNA sequence: TGTGCCAGCAGCCCGGGGTTGTACACTGAAGCTTTCTTT. Full variable domain (missing parts from reference TRBV14 and TRBJ1-1): EAGVTQFPSHSVIEKGQTVTLRCDPISGHDNLYWYRRVMGKEIKFLLHFVKESKQDESGMPNNRFLAERTGGTYSTLKVQPAELEDSGVYFCASSPGLYTEAFFGQGTRLTVV.